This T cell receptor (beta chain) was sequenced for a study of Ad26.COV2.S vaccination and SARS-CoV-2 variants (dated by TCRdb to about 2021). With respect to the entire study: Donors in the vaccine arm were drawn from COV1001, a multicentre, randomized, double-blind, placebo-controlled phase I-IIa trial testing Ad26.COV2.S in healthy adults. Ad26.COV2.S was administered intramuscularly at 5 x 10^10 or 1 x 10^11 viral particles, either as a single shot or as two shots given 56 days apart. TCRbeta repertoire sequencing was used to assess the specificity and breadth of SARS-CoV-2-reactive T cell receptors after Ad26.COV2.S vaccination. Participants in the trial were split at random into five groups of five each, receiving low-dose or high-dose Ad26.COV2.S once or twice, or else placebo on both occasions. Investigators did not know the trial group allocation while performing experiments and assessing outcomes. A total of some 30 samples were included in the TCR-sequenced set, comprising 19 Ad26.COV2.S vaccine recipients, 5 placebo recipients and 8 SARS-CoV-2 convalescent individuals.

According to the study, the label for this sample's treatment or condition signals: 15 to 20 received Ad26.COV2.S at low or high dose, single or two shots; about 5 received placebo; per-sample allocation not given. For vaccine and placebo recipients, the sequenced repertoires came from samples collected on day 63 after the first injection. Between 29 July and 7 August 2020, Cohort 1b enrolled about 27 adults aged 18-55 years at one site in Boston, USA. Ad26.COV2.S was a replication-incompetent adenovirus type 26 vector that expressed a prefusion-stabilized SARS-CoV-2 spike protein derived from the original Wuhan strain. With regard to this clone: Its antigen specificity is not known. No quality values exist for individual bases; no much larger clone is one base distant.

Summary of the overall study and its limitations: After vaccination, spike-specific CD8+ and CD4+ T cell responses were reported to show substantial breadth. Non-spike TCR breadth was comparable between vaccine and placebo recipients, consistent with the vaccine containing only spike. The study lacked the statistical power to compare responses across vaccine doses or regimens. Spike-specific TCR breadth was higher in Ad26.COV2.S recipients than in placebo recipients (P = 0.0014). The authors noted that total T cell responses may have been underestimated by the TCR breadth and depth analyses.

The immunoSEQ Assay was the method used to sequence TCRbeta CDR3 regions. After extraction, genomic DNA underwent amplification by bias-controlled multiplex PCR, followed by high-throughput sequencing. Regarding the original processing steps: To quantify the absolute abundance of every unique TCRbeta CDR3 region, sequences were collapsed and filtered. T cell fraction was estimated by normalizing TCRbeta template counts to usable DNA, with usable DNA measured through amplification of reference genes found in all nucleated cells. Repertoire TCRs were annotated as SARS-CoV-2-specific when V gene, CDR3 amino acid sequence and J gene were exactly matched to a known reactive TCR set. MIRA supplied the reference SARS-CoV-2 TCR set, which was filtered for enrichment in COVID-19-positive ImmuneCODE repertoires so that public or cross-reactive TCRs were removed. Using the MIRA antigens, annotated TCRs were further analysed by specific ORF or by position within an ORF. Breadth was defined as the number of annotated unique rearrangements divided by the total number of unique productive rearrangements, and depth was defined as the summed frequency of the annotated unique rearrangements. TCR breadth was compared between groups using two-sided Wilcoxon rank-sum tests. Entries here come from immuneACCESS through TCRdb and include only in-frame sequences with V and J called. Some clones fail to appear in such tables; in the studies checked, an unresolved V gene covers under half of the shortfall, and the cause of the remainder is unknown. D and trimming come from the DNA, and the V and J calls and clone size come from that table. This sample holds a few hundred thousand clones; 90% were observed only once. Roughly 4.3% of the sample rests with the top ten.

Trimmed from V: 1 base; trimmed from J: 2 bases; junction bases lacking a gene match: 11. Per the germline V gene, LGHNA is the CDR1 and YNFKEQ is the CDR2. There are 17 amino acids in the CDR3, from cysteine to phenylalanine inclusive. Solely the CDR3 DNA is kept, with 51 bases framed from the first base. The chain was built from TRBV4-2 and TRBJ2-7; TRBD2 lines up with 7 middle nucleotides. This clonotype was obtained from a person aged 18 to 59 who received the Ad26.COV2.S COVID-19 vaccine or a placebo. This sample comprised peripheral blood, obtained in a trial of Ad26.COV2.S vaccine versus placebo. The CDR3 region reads CASSQVGVPSGTYEQYF. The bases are TGTGCCAGCAGCCAAGTGGGCGTGCCTAGCGGAACCTACGAGCAGTACTTC.